This T cell receptor beta chain was sequenced for a study of blood T cells in healthy people across ages (dated by TCRdb to 2015 to 2017). In terms of the full investigation: In model experiments, template switching captured about one uniquely barcoded TCR beta cDNA molecule for every two T cells. Using the same blood draw, the study looked at two additional independent replicas of 1 million unique cDNA reads for two donors, one aged 18 to 30 and the other aged 80 or older. Using deep sequencing normalized with unique cDNA molecular identifiers, the study measured how TCR beta repertoire diversity changes with age. The donors were split into four age groups: young (average about 16 years), middle-aged (roughly 39), aged (roughly 65) and long-lived (under 90).

To prepare the library, 5' RACE was applied. TCRdb names Illumina HiSeq 2500 as the instrument used. A second PCR of roughly 6 to 11 cycles was run with a J-beta primer mix and a sample-barcoded 5' primer. A unique molecular identifier was introduced onto each TCR beta cDNA molecule by a template-switch 5' adaptor carrying 12 random nucleotides. At least 3 million CDR3-containing paired-end reads were obtained from each sample. First-strand cDNA was synthesized from all RNA with the Mint cDNA synthesis kit, primed by a TRBC-specific oligonucleotide. Following uracil-DNA glycosylase treatment, a first 18-cycle PCR with universal primers M1SS and BC2_uni_R was performed on all cDNA. Per the source publication's procedure: Each sample was normalized by randomly selecting 1 million high-quality reads, each carrying a distinct molecular identifier. Reads sharing molecular identifiers were discarded rather than binned into consensus sequences. MiTCR, with a Q25 quality threshold and the strictest error-elimination algorithm, was used for CDR3 identification, clonotype clustering and error correction. A nonparametric unseen species model using Euler transformation provided a lower-bound estimate of total TCR beta diversity. Clones were called with MiXCR by TCRdb after fastp trimmed the public reads at Q25, and only in-frame beta chains were retained. Every CDR3 protein is listed once, alongside the most common genes and DNA of its rows. What appears here as the V and J calls and clone size reflects TCRdb's work, not the paper's. The sample contains more than 1,000,000 distinct CDR3 sequences, approximately 26% of them found a single time. The ten biggest clones cover approximately 0.7% of the sample.

Inclusive of the bounding cysteine and phenylalanine, the CDR3 is 14 residues long. CDR3 DNA only is kept here, 42 bases in frame from base 1. General study outcomes and caveats: As age increased, observed TCR beta diversity per million T cells dropped in a roughly linear way, and a significant reduction was already evident by age approximately 40. Compared with the aged group, more naive CD4+ T cells, fewer expanded clones and increased TCR diversity were shown by the long-lived group, suggesting age selection. Since profiling was done on bulk unsorted PBMCs, naive and antigen-experienced compartments could not be conclusively compared. A strong correlation was found between observed TCR beta diversity and the percentage of naive T cells measured by flow cytometry. Estimates of total diversity based on one million sequenced T cells were regarded as lower bounds and as underestimates. Donor CMV infection status was unknown, potentially confounding age-related changes in expanded clonotypes.

This clonotype was observed a few times. Its cognate antigen has yet to be identified. Base qualities are not at hand, and no much larger clone is one base apart. Donors were under 40 systemically healthy Caucasian individuals from Russia aged 6 to 90 years. Approximately 9.3 milliliters of peripheral blood were collected from each donor into EDTA-treated Vacutainer tubes. Ficoll-Paque density-gradient centrifugation was used to isolate PBMCs, with at least 6.5 million per sample. Trizol reagent was used to extract total RNA from the PBMCs, yielding at least 5.5 micrograms per sample. Naive CD45RAhigh/CD27high T cell percentages were measured by flow cytometry on a PBMC aliquot from every donor. The same data also went into a second study, on T cells of mothers and their children. As that second study puts it: Nine systemically healthy Caucasian individuals, comprising three mothers and their six children, were included as donors. cDNA synthesis consumed the entire amount of extracted RNA, loaded at approximately 1.6 ug RNA in each 15 ul reaction. In the second PCR, the M1S primer added sample barcodes and 2-4 random nucleotides. More than 8 million TCR beta CDR3 reads were obtained from each mother, and roughly 3.1 million reads were obtained from each child. Thymic selection similarly shapes TCR recombination output in related and unrelated pairs, with minor effect from inherited differences. Normalized repertoire overlap in related mother-child pairs was always slightly higher than in unrelated mother-child pairs, but the difference was never significant. No persistent microchimeric T cell clones were found, with a detection sensitivity of 80 to 100 clones per million clonotypes. The study used deep NGS to compare TCR beta repertoires of mothers and children, seeking features distinguishing related mother-child pairs from unrelated individuals. Mothers averaged about 40 +/- 4 years of age and children averaged around 10 +/- 4 years. After adapters were ligated using NEBNext reagents, the libraries underwent 100+100 nt paired-end sequencing on an Illumina HiSeq 2000. Mother and child libraries were prepared a month apart and sequenced in separate runs to prevent cross-contamination. For each donor, between about 450,000 and 2,300,000 distinct TCR beta clonotypes were identified. Naive TCR beta clonotypes were estimated from low-frequency clonotypes matched to each donor's FACS-determined naive share, without sorting.

The chain employs TRBV12-3 or TRBV12-4 and TRBJ2-5, with no reliable assignment of the D segment. The last part of the DNA fits TRBJ2-1 better; the J call may be wrong. Input material: blood. The source of this sequence is a girl between 2 and 10 years old in good health. The nucleotide sequence is given as TGTGCCAGCAGTCCAATCCACTCTTCATCCGAGCAGTTCTTC. Its translation is CASSPIHSSSEQFF.